Here is one T cell receptor (beta chain) with its context. As originally analysed: By means of reference gene primer amplification, nucleated cell counts were estimated. The data were produced by immunoSEQ multiplex PCR, yet TCRdb's version contains in-frame clones alone and is incomplete. V, J and clone size are taken as reported in that table, and D and trimming were inferred from the DNA itself. In the table there are around 100,000 clones, roughly 82% of which are singletons. This record belongs to a study of blood T cell repertoires in COVID-19. The wider study: Samples came from the United States, Italy and Spain, spanning acute and convalescent COVID-19. From T cells, B-cell-depleted T cells, or PBMCs came the material, which was cDNA or gDNA.

The sequence came from a man aged 60 to 75 with acute or convalescent COVID-19. Sequenced material: peripheral blood.

Written as DNA, the CDR3 is TGTGCCAGCAGCAAGACAGGCGGAGAGGACAATGAGCAGTTCTTC. Protein sequence: CASSKTGGEDNEQFF. The chain carries TRBV21-1 and TRBJ2-1; TRBD1, the table's D call, lacks a check against the DNA. TRBV21-1 is a documented pseudogene. The length of the CDR3 is 15 residues.